The 11 T cell receptor beta chains below come from one sample, sequenced in a study of T cell clonality in common variable immunodeficiency. Whole-study results and caveats: Fewer deletions and N-nucleotide insertions were reportedly seen in common variable immunodeficiency TCR beta sequences.

Their specific antigens are unknown. TCRdb's table, derived via immunoSEQ multiplex PCR, lists solely in-frame clones and lacks some. This table holds over 15,000 clones. Sequenced input: peripheral blood mononuclear cells. These receptors were collected from a human donor with common variable immunodeficiency.

Notes on this clone: The observed sequence ends 3 residues before the CDR3 terminus, with the missing tail filled in from the germline J gene. The J gene is TRBJ2-2, the V gene TRBV7-3; perhaps TRBD2 as D (6 bases). The germline CDR1 and CDR2 sequences are SGHTA and FQGTGA. V shed 2 bases and J shed 3 bases, with 16 bases lying between them. The length of the CDR3 is 17 residues. The sequenced part of the CDR3 DNA is TGTGCCAGCAGCTTAGGTCTCGGAGGGTTGGACACCGGGGAG. This translates into CASSLGLGGLDTGE. The entire CDR3 sequence reads CASSLGLGGLDTGELFF.

With regard to this clone: Coverage ceases 3 residues before the CDR3 finishes, and the germline J gene fills in the end. The chain combines TRBV5-6 with TRBJ2-1; 13 bases are shared with TRBD2. Germline values: CDR1 SGHDT, CDR2 YYEEEE. This CDR3 comprises 15 residues. Trimming took 1 base from V and 6 from J; bases not matched to a gene: 1. Partial CDR3 DNA: TGTGCCAGCAGCTTGACTAGCGGGGGGGCCAATGAG. It is translated as CASSLTSGGANE. The CDR3 in its entirety is CASSLTSGGANEQFF. The full variable domain, with the rest looked up from reference TRBV5-6 and TRBJ2-1, is DAGVTQSPTHLIKTRGQQVTLRCSPKSGHDTVSWYQQALGQGPQFIFQYYEEEERQRGNFPDRFSGHQFPNYSSELNVNALLLGDSALYLCASSLTSGGANEQFFGPGTRLTVL.

CDR3 sequence: CASSMGVAGGQETQYF. Incomplete CDR3 DNA: TGTGCCAGTAGTATGGGGGTAGCGGGAGGTCAAGAGACC. This chain connects TRBV19 to TRBJ2-5; 10 nucleotides match TRBD2. Read coverage stops 3 residues before the CDR3 terminus; the germline J gene supplies the remainder. V lost 3 bases, J lost 2 bases, and 6 bases stayed unmatched. The CDR3 contains 16 residues. CDR1 and CDR2 from the germline V gene are LNHDA and SQIVND (reference sequence).

Comments on this clone: The read ends 3 residues shy of where the CDR3 ends; the end is completed using the germline J gene. The rearrangement joins TRBV30 to TRBJ1-6; D perhaps matches TRBD1 (5 bases). The CDR3 sequence is 14 residues long. Germline CDR1 and CDR2: GTSNPN and SVGIG (reference sequence). Trimming took 0 bases from V and 10 from J, leaving 13 bases between them. CDR3 loop: CAWSVVVGQSPLHF. CDR3 DNA (partial): TGTGCCTGGAGTGTAGTTGTGGGGCAGTCACCC.

This clone is labeled medium-sized based on frequency. The observed sequence ends 3 residues before the CDR3 terminus, with the missing tail filled in from the germline J gene. The chain employs TRBV7-2 and TRBJ2-7; 9 bases are a match to TRBD2. CDR3 length: 14 amino acids. The germline gives CDR1 SGHTA, CDR2 FQGNSA. V dropped 8 bases and J dropped 0; count of bases not matched to a gene: 5. The CDR3 loop reads CASRLAGASYEQYF. The sequenced CDR3 bases are TGTGCCAGCCGGTTAGCGGGGGCCTCCTACGAG.

Regarding this clone: The read falls 3 residues short of the CDR3 end, and the missing part is taken from the germline J gene. The J gene is TRBJ2-7, the V gene TRBV18; 7 bases map to TRBD1. CDR3 length equals 16 residues. Losses at the gene ends were 2 bases for V and 0 bases for J; bases not matched to a gene: 7. Germline V gene data show CDR1 as KGHSH and CDR2 as LQKENI. The DNA read from the CDR3 is TGTGCCAGCTCACCATCACAGGGGCTAAACTCCTACGAG. Encoded protein: CASSPSQGLNSYE. The whole CDR3 protein reads CASSPSQGLNSYEQYF.

With regard to this clone: The sequenced fragment ends 3 residues before the CDR3 boundary, so the rest is inferred from the germline J gene. This chain links TRBV19 with TRBJ1-5, with a weak D call TRBD1 (5 bases). The ends were cut back, 5 bases at V and 0 bases at J, with 11 bases in the middle. The CDR3 loop spans 15 amino acids. CDR1 is LNHDA, CDR2 SQIVND, per germline (reference sequence). The CDR3 spells CASSYTGVSNQPQHF. The sequenced part of the CDR3 DNA is TGTGCCAGTAGTTACACAGGAGTTAGCAATCAGCCC.

In the case of this clone: Read coverage stops 3 residues before the CDR3 terminus; the germline J gene supplies the remainder. The rearrangement links TRBV19 to TRBJ1-1; D is unclear. CDR1 and CDR2 from the germline V gene are LNHDA and SQIVND (reference sequence). The CDR3 length is 14 residues. V shed 3 bases and J shed 4 bases, with 12 bases lying between them. CDR3 DNA (partial): TGTGCCAGTAGTATGTTACAATCTGGCACTGAA. Translated, it gives CASSMLQSGTE. The full CDR3 protein reads CASSMLQSGTEAFF.

As concerns this clone: The CDR3 goes on 3 residues after the read ends, and that part is filled in from the germline J gene. The V gene is TRBV18, the J gene TRBJ2-7; 8 bases are a match to TRBD1. CDR3 length: 13 residues. J was trimmed by 5 bases and V by 5 bases; bases with no gene match: 5. Germline V gene lookup returns CDR1 KGHSH and CDR2 LQKENI. The CDR3 spells CASSTGQGNEQYF. The DNA read from the CDR3 is TGTGCCAGCTCAACTGGACAGGGAAACGAG.

Concerning this clone: At one boundary the junction diverges from the germline segment, which might be a read error. The read stops 3 residues short of the end of the CDR3; the missing end is completed from the germline J gene. V gene TRBV28 combines with J gene TRBJ2-7, with D unclear. Per germline, CDR1 MDHEN and CDR2 SYDVKM. This CDR3 is built from 14 residues. Incomplete CDR3 DNA: TGTGCCAGCGGTTTGATCGACACCTCCTACGAG. The encoded protein is CASGLIDTSYE. The complete CDR3 protein is CASGLIDTSYEQYF.

Notes on this clone: Coverage ceases 3 residues before the CDR3 finishes, and the germline J gene fills in the end. The rearrangement uses TRBV30 and TRBJ1-2; D is perhaps TRBD1 (6 bases). The germline V and J ends were trimmed by 3 bases and 4 bases, with 15 bases remaining between them. This CDR3 is 14 amino acids long. Per germline, CDR1 GTSNPN and CDR2 SVGIG (reference sequence). CDR3 sequence: CAWRGDMTSYGYTF. The CDR3 bases that were read are TGTGCCTGGAGGGGGGACATGACCTCCTATGGC.